This TCR beta chain was sequenced for a study of patients and donors after allogeneic stem cell transplantation. TCRdb itself ran the RT-PCR reads through MiXCR, one entry per CDR3 protein. This table has about a million distinct CDR3 sequences, around 17% appearing once. This clonotype has a handful of counts. The CDR3 is 16 residues long. The germline V and J ends were trimmed by 2 bases and 1 base, with 12 bases remaining between them. Germline CDR1 reads SGHTA; CDR2 reads FQGNSA. The source is a human donor who was either an allogeneic HSCT recipient or a stem cell or donor lymphocyte infusion donor (not recorded which). It is not recorded whose cells these are; they may come from a transplant donor. Sequencing was carried out using blood, either unsorted or a sorted T cell fraction (not recorded which). The chain has TRBV7-2 and TRBJ2-4, with D maybe TRBD2 (6 bases). The CDR3 region is CASSLRGGAAKNIQYF. The CDR3 region has the DNA TGTGCCAGCAGCTTAAGGGGCGGGGCGGCCAAAAACATTCAGTACTTC.